Below are 4 T cell receptor beta chains sequenced from a single sample in a study of blood T cell repertoires in COVID-19. Only in-frame clones appear in the TCRdb table, and some are missing; sequencing was by immunoSEQ multiplex PCR. The sample yields roughly 380,000 clones, around 85% seen once. Sequenced input: peripheral blood. These TCRs come from a woman aged 18 to 35 with acute or convalescent COVID-19.

The V call is TRBV2, the J call TRBJ1-5; TRBD1 agrees at 7 bases. The germline CDR1 and CDR2 sequences are SNHLY and FYNNEI. CDR3 length: 15 residues. V lost 3 bases, J lost 1 base, and 3 bases stayed unmatched. CDR3 loop: CASSDDRASNQPQHF. The DNA for the CDR3 is TGTGCCAGCAGTGATGACAGGGCAAGCAATCAGCCCCAGCATTTT.

The chain recombines TRBV9 with TRBJ1-6, with D hard to call. CDR1 is SGDLS and CDR2 is YYNGEE in the germline V gene. This CDR3 has 14 amino acids. V was cut by 0 bases and J by 4 bases, with 5 bases left in between. The CDR3 nucleotides are TGTGCCAGCAGCGTAGAACAGTATAATTCACCCCTCCACTTT. Translated: CASSVEQYNSPLHF.

The chain has TRBV1 and TRBJ1-1; TRBD1 reflects the table's D call only, with no check against the DNA. TRBV1 is listed as a pseudogene. This CDR3 has 14 amino acids. CDR3 sequence: CTSSGKLVNTEAFF. The CDR3 coding sequence is TGCACCTCCTCAGGGAAATTGGTGAACACTGAAGCTTTCTTT.

Only one count was recorded for this clone. The rearrangement joins TRBV4-2 to TRBJ1-6, with 7 nucleotides matching TRBD1. The CDR3 is 15 amino acids. V lost 1 base, J lost 7 bases, and 4 bases stayed unmatched. Per germline, CDR1 LGHNA and CDR2 YNFKEQ. The CDR3 nucleotides are TGTGCCAGCAGCCAAGTGATGGGACAGAATTCACCCCTCCACTTT. Translated, it gives CASSQVMGQNSPLHF.